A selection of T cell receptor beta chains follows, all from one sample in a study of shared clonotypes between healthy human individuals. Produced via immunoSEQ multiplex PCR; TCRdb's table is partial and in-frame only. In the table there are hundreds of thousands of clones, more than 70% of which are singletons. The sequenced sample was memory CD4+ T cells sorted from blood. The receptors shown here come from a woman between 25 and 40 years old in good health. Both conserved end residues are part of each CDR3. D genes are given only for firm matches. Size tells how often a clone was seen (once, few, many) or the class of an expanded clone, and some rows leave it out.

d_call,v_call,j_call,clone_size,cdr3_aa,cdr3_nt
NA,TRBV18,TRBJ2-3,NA,CASSPPKTDTQYF,TGTGCCAGCTCACCCCCGAAAACAGATACGCAGTATTTT
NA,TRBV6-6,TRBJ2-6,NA,CASSFPSSGANVLTF,TGTGCCAGCAGTTTCCCTAGCTCTGGGGCCAACGTCCTGACTTTC
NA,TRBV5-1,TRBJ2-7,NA,CASSLDQDRLYEQYF,TGCGCCAGCAGCTTGGATCAGGACAGATTGTACGAGCAGTACTTC
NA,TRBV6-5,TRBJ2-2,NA,CASNSLEYTGELFF,TGTGCCAGCAATTCTCTAGAATACACCGGGGAGCTGTTTTTT
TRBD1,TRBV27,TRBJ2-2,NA,CASRATGQGTGELFF,TGTGCCAGCAGGGCCACTGGACAGGGAACCGGGGAGCTGTTTTTT
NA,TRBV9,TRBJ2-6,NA,CASSSLPNAGANVLTF,TGTGCCAGCAGCTCCCTCCCCAACGCTGGGGCCAACGTCCTGACTTTC
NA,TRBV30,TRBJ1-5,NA,CAWSTGPNQPQHF,TGTGCCTGGAGCACAGGACCTAATCAGCCCCAGCATTTT
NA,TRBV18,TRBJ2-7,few,CASSPGMGGNSYEQYF,TGTGCCAGCTCACCGGGAATGGGCGGGAACTCCTACGAGCAGTACTTC
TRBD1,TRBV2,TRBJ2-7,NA,CASSVRARGIHEQYF,TGTGCCAGCAGTGTCCGGGCCAGGGGGATTCACGAGCAGTACTTC
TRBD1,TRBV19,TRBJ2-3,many,CATNRRGQSTDTQYF,TGTGCCACAAATCGCAGGGGACAGAGCACAGATACGCAGTATTTT
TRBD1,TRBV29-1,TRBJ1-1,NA,CSVRTGGRTEAFF,TGCAGCGTAAGGACAGGGGGACGCACTGAAGCTTTCTTT
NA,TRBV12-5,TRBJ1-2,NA,CAVPLRGNYGYTF,TGTGCTGTTCCCCTCAGGGGAAACTATGGCTACACCTTC
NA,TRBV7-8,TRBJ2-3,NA,CASSLAVLGRDTQYF,TGTGCCAGCAGCTTAGCGGTCCTAGGGAGGGATACGCAGTATTTT
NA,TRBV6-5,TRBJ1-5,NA,CASRTREGNQPQHF,TGTGCCAGCAGGACCCGTGAAGGGAATCAGCCCCAGCATTTT
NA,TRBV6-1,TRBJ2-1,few,CASDALARYNEQFF,TGTGCCAGCGATGCACTAGCACGATACAATGAGCAGTTCTTC
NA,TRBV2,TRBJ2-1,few,CASSEAGESYNEQFF,TGTGCCAGCAGTGAAGCGGGAGAGTCCTACAATGAGCAGTTCTTC
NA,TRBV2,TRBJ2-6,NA,CAKRTSGANVLTF,TGTGCCAAGAGGACTTCTGGGGCCAACGTCCTGACTTTC
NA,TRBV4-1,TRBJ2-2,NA,CASSQGPITGGELFF,TGCGCCAGCAGCCAAGGACCGATCACCGGCGGGGAGCTGTTTTTT
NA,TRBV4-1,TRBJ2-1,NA,CASSQGGASANEQFF,TGCGCCAGCAGCCAAGGGGGGGCTAGCGCCAATGAGCAGTTCTTC
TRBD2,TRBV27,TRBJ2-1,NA,CASSLLAGARGEQFF,TGTGCCAGCAGTTTACTAGCGGGAGCTAGAGGTGAGCAGTTCTTC
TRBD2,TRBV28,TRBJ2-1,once,CASSPPSGTAYNEQFF,TGTGCCAGCAGTCCCCCTAGCGGGACGGCCTACAATGAGCAGTTCTTC
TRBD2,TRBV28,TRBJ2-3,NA,CASSFLTSGSGTDTQYF,TGTGCCAGCAGTTTCTTAACTAGCGGGAGCGGCACAGATACGCAGTATTTT
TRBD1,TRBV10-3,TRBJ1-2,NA,CAISDRDSQNYGYTF,TGTGCCATCAGTGACCGGGACAGCCAAAACTATGGCTACACCTTC
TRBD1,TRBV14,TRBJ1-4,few,CASSRPATGFNEKLFF,TGTGCCAGCAGCCGCCCGGCGACAGGGTTTAATGAAAAACTGTTTTTT
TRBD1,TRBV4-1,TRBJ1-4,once,CASSQALQGAGEKLFF,TGCGCCAGCAGCCAAGCTTTGCAGGGGGCAGGTGAAAAACTGTTTTTT
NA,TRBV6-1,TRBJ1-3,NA,CASSRDGSGNTIYF,TGTGCCAGCAGTAGGGACGGCTCTGGAAACACCATATATTTT
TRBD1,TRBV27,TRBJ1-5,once,CASSSDREGGQPQHF,TGTGCCAGCAGTTCGGACAGGGAAGGCGGTCAGCCCCAGCATTTT
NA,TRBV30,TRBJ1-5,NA,CAWSGGHSNQPQHF,TGTGCCTGGAGCGGAGGACATAGCAATCAGCCCCAGCATTTT
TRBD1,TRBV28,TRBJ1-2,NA,CASSRTGWIYGYTF,TGTGCCAGCAGTAGGACAGGATGGATCTATGGCTACACCTTC
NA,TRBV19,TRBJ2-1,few,CASSMLIDNNEQFF,TGTGCCAGTAGTATGCTTATAGATAACAATGAGCAGTTCTTC
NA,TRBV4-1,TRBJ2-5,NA,CASSQVLSPGTQYF,TGCGCCAGCAGCCAAGTCCTTTCACCCGGGACCCAGTACTTC
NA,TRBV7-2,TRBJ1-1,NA,CASSLRGGAGPEAFF,TGTGCCAGCAGCTTAAGGGGTGGGGCAGGCCCTGAAGCTTTCTTT
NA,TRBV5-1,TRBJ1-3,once,CASSPAVVSSGNTIYF,TGCGCCAGCAGCCCGGCCGTAGTGAGCTCTGGAAACACCATATATTTT
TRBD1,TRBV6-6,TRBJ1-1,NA,CASSYRGEGTEAFF,TGTGCCAGCAGCTACAGGGGAGAGGGGACTGAAGCTTTCTTT
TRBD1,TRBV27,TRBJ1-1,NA,CASSGDRLHTEAFF,TGTGCCAGCAGCGGGGACAGACTTCACACTGAAGCTTTCTTT
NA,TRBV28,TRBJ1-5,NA,CASSPTGRRTQPQHF,TGTGCCAGCAGTCCGACGGGGCGGCGGACGCAGCCCCAGCATTTT
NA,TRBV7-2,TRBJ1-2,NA,CASSLNGGYGYTF,TGTGCCAGCAGCTTAAATGGGGGGTATGGCTACACCTTC
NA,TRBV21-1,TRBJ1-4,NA,CASSNPGTDYREKLFF,TGTGCCAGCAGCAACCCGGGGACAGACTATCGAGAAAAACTGTTTTTT
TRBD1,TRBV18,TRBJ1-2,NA,CASSTGTGALVDGYTF,TGTGCCAGCTCAACCGGGACAGGGGCCCTCGTGGATGGCTACACCTTC
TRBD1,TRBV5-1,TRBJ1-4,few,CASALGDRDNEKLFF,TGCGCCAGTGCCTTAGGGGACAGGGACAATGAAAAACTGTTTTTT
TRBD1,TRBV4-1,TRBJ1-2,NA,CASSRQGVDGYTF,TGCGCCAGCAGCCGACAGGGAGTGGATGGCTACACCTTC
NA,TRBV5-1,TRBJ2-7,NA,CASSQRSGSSYEQYF,TGCGCCAGCAGCCAACGCAGTGGATCCTCCTACGAGCAGTACTTC
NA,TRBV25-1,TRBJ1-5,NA,CASSSTGPDNQPQHF,TGTGCCAGCAGTAGCACAGGCCCGGATAATCAGCCCCAGCATTTT
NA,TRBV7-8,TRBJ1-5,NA,CASSLAQDNQPQHF,TGTGCCAGCAGCTTAGCACAGGACAATCAGCCCCAGCATTTT
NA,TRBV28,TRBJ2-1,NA,CASSSTATVGSKQFF,TGTGCCAGCAGTTCCACCGCTACAGTGGGCTCGAAGCAGTTCTTC
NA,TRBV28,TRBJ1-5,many,CASRLLQRGPQHF,TGTGCCAGCAGATTACTCCAGAGGGGACCCCAGCATTTT
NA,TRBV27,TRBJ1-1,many,CASSPWDLRDTEAFF,TGTGCCAGCAGCCCGTGGGACCTTAGGGACACTGAAGCTTTCTTT
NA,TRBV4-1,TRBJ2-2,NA,CASSQAGLATGELFF,TGCGCCAGCAGCCAAGCGGGCTTAGCGACCGGGGAGCTGTTTTTT
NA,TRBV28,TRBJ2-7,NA,CASSLLRRLETEQYF,TGTGCCAGCAGTTTATTGCGCCGTTTGGAAACCGAGCAGTACTTC
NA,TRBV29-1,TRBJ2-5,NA,CSVVGGAGETQYF,TGCAGCGTTGTTGGCGGGGCGGGGGAGACCCAGTACTTC
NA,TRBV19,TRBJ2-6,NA,CASSLGSGANVLTF,TGTGCCAGTAGTCTGGGCTCTGGGGCCAACGTCCTGACTTTC
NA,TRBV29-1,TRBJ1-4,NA,CSALRTTNEKLFF,TGCAGCGCCCTGAGGACGACTAATGAAAAACTGTTTTTT
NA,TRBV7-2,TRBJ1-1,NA,CASSLAPAGKAFF,TGTGCCAGCAGCTTAGCCCCCGCGGGGAAAGCTTTCTTT
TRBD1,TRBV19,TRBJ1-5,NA,CASAGTGGNQPQHF,TGTGCCAGTGCCGGGACAGGGGGAAATCAGCCCCAGCATTTT
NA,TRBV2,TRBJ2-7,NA,CASSEGPEYEQYF,TGTGCCAGCAGTGAAGGACCTGAGTACGAGCAGTACTTC